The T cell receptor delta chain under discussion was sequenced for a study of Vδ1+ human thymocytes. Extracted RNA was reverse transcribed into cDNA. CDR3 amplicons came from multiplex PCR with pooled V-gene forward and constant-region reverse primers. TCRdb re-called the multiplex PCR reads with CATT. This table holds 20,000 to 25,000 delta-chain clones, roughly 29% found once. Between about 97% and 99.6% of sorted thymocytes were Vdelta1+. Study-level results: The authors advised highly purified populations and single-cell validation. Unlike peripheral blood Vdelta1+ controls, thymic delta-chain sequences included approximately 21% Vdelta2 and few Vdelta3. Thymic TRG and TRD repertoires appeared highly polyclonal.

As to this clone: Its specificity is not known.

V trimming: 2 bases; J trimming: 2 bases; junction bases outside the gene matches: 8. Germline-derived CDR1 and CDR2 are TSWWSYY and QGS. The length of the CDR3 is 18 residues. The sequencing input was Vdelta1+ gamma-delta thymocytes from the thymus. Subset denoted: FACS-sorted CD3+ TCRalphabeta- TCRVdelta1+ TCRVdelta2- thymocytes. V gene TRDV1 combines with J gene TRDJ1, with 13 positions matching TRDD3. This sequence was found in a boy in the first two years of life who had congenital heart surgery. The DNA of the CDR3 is TGTGCTCTTGGGGAAACTATTCTACTGGGGGATACGACCGATAAACTCATCTTT. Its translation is CALGETILLGDTTDKLIF.